This T cell receptor beta chain was sequenced in a study of blood T cell repertoires in COVID-19. In the original workflow: Reference gene primer amplification gave nucleated cell count estimates. Here immunoSEQ multiplex PCR was the method, and the copy in TCRdb shows in-frame clones only, minus some. V and J calls and clone size are copied from that table; D and trimming were computed from the DNA. This sample has around 300,000 clones, with around nine tenths found just once. Which cohort a participant joined came from the clinical history participants gave. The V gene end was trimmed by 4 bases and the J gene end by 4 bases; junction bases not matched to a gene: 7. In germline, CDR1 is KGHDR, CDR2 SFDVKD. This CDR3 contains 16 residues.

Sequences were obtained from PBMCs or T cells enriched from blood (not recorded which). The origin of this receptor is a man aged 30-40 years who had recovered from COVID-19. The chain employs TRBV24-1 and TRBJ1-5; 9 bases fit TRBD1. The CDR3 is CATSDPQGAPNQPQHF. CDR3 sequence (DNA): TGTGCCACCAGTGACCCACAGGGGGCCCCTAATCAGCCCCAGCATTTT.